The clone carrying this T cell receptor (beta chain) was counted only a few times. Antigen specificity is unknown. The data are from a study of spatial heterogeneity in lung cancer. A unique molecular identifier was carried by every single TCR cDNA molecule. TCRdb processed the 5' RACE reads anew with MiXCR; each CDR3 protein has one entry. The sample consists of tens of thousands of distinct CDR3 sequences, roughly 7.4% of them appearing once. Study observations and caveats: Expanded tumor TCRs that were ubiquitous appeared in blood more at resection than follow-up.

The time point here: blood at routine non-recurrence follow-up after resection. Unsorted whole RNA from tumor, nontumor lung or frozen PBMC underwent sequencing. The sequence was collected from a female donor with early-stage non-small cell lung cancer. The source was PBMCs, collected at follow-up.

CDR3 coding DNA: TGTGCCAGCGATACAGGGGTCTATACAGAGACCCAGTACTTC. Translating gives CASDTGVYTETQYF. The chain joins TRBV2 to TRBJ2-5, with 7 bases that match TRBD1. From germline, CDR1 is SNHLY and CDR2 FYNNEI. V lost 8 bases to trimming and J lost 4 bases; unmatched junction nucleotides: 10. The CDR3 consists of 14 residues.